A single sample is the source of the 27 T cell receptor beta chains below, sequenced in a study of cytomegalovirus exposure and HLA in healthy donors. The primer mix had 60 Vbeta and 13 Jbeta primers. The assay was immunoSEQ multiplex PCR, and TCRdb's table has in-frame clones only and misses some. The sample shows over 150,000 clones, approximately 80% of them seen only once. The specimen was PBMCs. The receptor source for this set is a woman in her thirties in good health and CMV-seropositive.

The chain recombines TRBV14 with TRBJ1-5, with D possibly being TRBD1 (6 bases). With 1 base removed from V and 6 bases from J, the gap between germline ends came to 13 bases. Germline CDR1 is SGHDN and CDR2 is FVKESK. The CDR3 contains 15 residues. CDR3 sequence: CASSQGGTGPQPQHF. Written as DNA, the CDR3 is TGTGCCAGCAGCCAAGGGGGCACAGGGCCTCAGCCCCAGCATTTT.

The chain couples TRBV2 to TRBJ2-3; 9 bases match TRBD2. This CDR3 contains 14 residues. V lost 1 base to trimming and J lost 9 bases; unmatched junction nucleotides: 5. Germline V lookup: CDR1 SNHLY, CDR2 FYNNEI. The CDR3 DNA sequence: TGTGCCAGCAGTGAAGGCACTAGCGGGTCCACGCAGTATTTT. Its translation: CASSEGTSGSTQYF.

The chain joins TRBV10-3 to TRBJ1-2; D is undetermined. The germline V and J ends were trimmed by 8 bases and 3 bases, with 13 bases remaining between them. The germline V gene has CDR1 ENHRY and CDR2 SYGVKD. CDR3 size: 13 residues. CDR3 DNA: TGTGCCATCGCTCCGGGAGTGGACTATGGCTACACCTTC. Translation gives CAIAPGVDYGYTF.

This clone was picked up a small number of times. This chain connects TRBV11-2 to TRBJ1-1; TRBD1 agrees at 7 bases. Trimming removed 3 bases from V and 5 bases from J; junction bases left unmatched: 6. The CDR3 is 14 residues long. Germline CDR1 reads SGHAT; CDR2 reads FQNNGV. CDR3 in DNA: TGTGCCAGCAGCTTCCGACAGGGATCGACTGAAGCTTTCTTT. Amino acids: CASSFRQGSTEAFF.

This clone occurred a few times. The V gene is TRBV28, the J gene TRBJ1-2; unclear D gene. The CDR3 totals 13 residues. Germline CDR1 is MDHEN and CDR2 is SYDVKM. Trimming left V 3 bases short and J 6 bases short, with 11 bases between. The DNA for the CDR3 is TGTGCCAGCAGTTTGTGGCAGTTTCATGGCTACACCTTC. Amino acids: CASSLWQFHGYTF.

The rearrangement links TRBV28 to TRBJ1-2; D remains ambiguous. Germline assignment: CDR1 MDHEN and CDR2 SYDVKM. Trimming took off 5 bases at V and 3 bases at J, with 10 bases between the two ends. The CDR3 consists of 13 residues. The CDR3 DNA reads as TGTGCCAGCAGTCCACGGGGTTACTATGGCTACACCTTC. Protein: CASSPRGYYGYTF.

J is TRBJ2-1 and V is TRBV12-5, with TRBD1 identical over 8 bases. Trimming took 5 bases from V and 2 from J; bases not matched to a gene: 5. Germline V gene lookup returns CDR1 LGHNT and CDR2 FRNRAP. The CDR3 contains 15 residues. The CDR3: CASGGSGQAYNEQFF. Here the CDR3 DNA reads TGTGCTAGTGGTGGATCGGGACAGGCCTACAATGAGCAGTTCTTC.

This sequence joins TRBV7-3 and TRBJ2-1; D might be TRBD1 (7 bases). CDR1 is SGHTA, CDR2 FQGTGA, per germline. This CDR3 has 13 amino acids. V was trimmed by 5 bases and J by 8 bases, leaving 13 bases between them. The CDR3 region is CASSVDREDEQFF. The CDR3 DNA follows: TGTGCCAGCAGCGTTGACAGGGAGGATGAGCAGTTCTTC.

The J gene is TRBJ1-5, the V gene TRBV4-3; unclear D gene. Germline values: CDR1 LGHNA, CDR2 YSLEER. Trimming took 0 bases from V and 5 from J, leaving 5 bases between them. There are 13 residues in the CDR3. CDR3 bases: TGCGCCAGCAGCCAAGACAGGTATCAGCCCCAGCATTTT. Residues: CASSQDRYQPQHF.

J is TRBJ2-3 and V is TRBV9; 7 positions agree with TRBD2. This CDR3 comprises 15 residues. Germline CDR1 reads SGDLS; CDR2 reads YYNGEE. Trimming at V came to 4 bases and at J to 2 bases, leaving 7 bases not matched to a gene. The CDR3 is CASSRRGDATDTQYF. The CDR3 nucleotides are TGTGCCAGCAGCCGACGGGGGGACGCCACAGATACGCAGTATTTT.

CDR3 protein: CATSRDRPAGGRDTQYF. The CDR3 nucleotides are TGTGCCACCAGCAGAGATCGACCCGCGGGGGGGCGTGATACGCAGTATTTT. The J gene is TRBJ2-3, the V gene TRBV15, with 9 nucleotides matching TRBD2. The CDR3 runs 17 residues. V gave up 0 bases and J gave up 6 bases; unmatched junction bases: 10. Germline values: CDR1 LNHNV, CDR2 YYDKDF (reference sequence).

V is TRBV5-4 and J is TRBJ2-1; 8 bases align to TRBD1. The CDR3 totals 15 residues. Losses at the gene ends were 5 bases for V and 2 bases for J; bases not matched to a gene: 6. Germline CDR1 is SGHNT and CDR2 is YYREEE (reference sequence). The CDR3: CASRPQGAAYNEQFF. The CDR3 nucleotides read TGTGCCAGCAGACCGCAGGGGGCGGCCTACAATGAGCAGTTCTTC. The variable domain in full, with the rest retrieved from reference TRBV5-4 and TRBJ2-1, is ETGVTQSPTHLIKTRGQQVTLRCSSQSGHNTVSWYQQALGQGPQFIFQYYREEENGRGNFPPRFSGLQFPNYSSELNVNALELDDSALYLCASRPQGAAYNEQFFGPGTRLTVL.

Points on this clone: One end of the junction fails to match germline, which may point to a read error. The V gene is TRBV7-9, the J gene TRBJ1-2, with 7 positions matching TRBD1. Germline CDR1 and CDR2: SEHNR and FQNEAQ (reference sequence). This CDR3 has 14 residues. The CDR3 loop is CSSSYHQGDYGYTF. Written as DNA, the CDR3 is TGTTCCAGCAGCTATCATCAGGGGGACTATGGCTACACCTTC. Looking up the rest from reference TRBV7-9 and TRBJ1-2 gives the full variable domain: DTGVSQNPRHKITKRGQNVTFRCDPISEHNRLYWYRQTLGQGPEFLTYFQNEAQLEKSRLLSDRFSAERPKGSFSTLEIQRTEQGDSAMYLCSSSYHQGDYGYTFGSGTRLTVV.

The chain's CDR3 is CASSEAEADTQYF. DNA of the CDR3: TGTGCCAGCAGTGAAGCTGAGGCAGATACGCAGTATTTT. The chain links TRBV2 to TRBJ2-3; no firm D call. Looked up from germline, CDR1 is SNHLY and CDR2 is FYNNEI. The CDR3 is 13 residues long. Trimming pared 0 bases from V and 4 bases from J, leaving 5 bases between.

V is TRBV5-8 and J is TRBJ1-1, with 7 bases aligning to TRBD1. CDR3 length: 15 amino acids. V shed 3 bases, J shed 7 bases, and the junction held 12 bases outside the gene matches. The germline V gene encodes CDR1 SGHTS and CDR2 YDEGEE. CDR3 DNA sequence: TGTGCCAGCAGCTCCCCGCGTAGGGGGCCTTTTGAAGCTTTCTTT. Translation: CASSSPRRGPFEAFF.

The rearrangement uses TRBV4-2 and TRBJ1-1; D is unclear. Trimming pared 3 bases from V and 1 base from J, leaving 3 bases between. This CDR3 region has 12 residues. Germline CDR1 reads LGHNA; CDR2 reads YNFKEQ. CDR3 in amino acids: CASSHSNTEAFF. The CDR3 DNA reads as TGTGCCAGCAGCCACTCGAACACTGAAGCTTTCTTT.

The CDR3 region has the DNA TGTGCCAGCAGCTTGTTCCGGGGAATGTACGCAGATACGCAGTATTTT. Its translation: CASSLFRGMYADTQYF. The chain links TRBV7-2 to TRBJ2-3; the D gene is possibly TRBD2 (5 bases). The V gene's germline CDR1 is SGHTA and CDR2 FQGNSA. Trimming left V 3 bases short and J 4 bases short, with 17 bases between. This CDR3 comprises 16 residues.

This chain links TRBV27 with TRBJ2-7; TRBD2 matches at 8 bases. The CDR3 has 15 residues. V dropped 3 bases and J dropped 2; count of bases not matched to a gene: 6. Germline assignment: CDR1 MNHEY and CDR2 SMNVEV (reference sequence). CDR3 in amino acids: CASSFRTSYAYEQYF. CDR3 sequence (DNA): TGTGCCAGCAGTTTCCGGACTAGCTACGCCTACGAGCAGTACTTC.

V is TRBV5-4 and J is TRBJ1-1, with TRBD1 as a possible D gene (6 bases). The V gene lost 4 bases and the J gene lost 0 bases, with 13 bases spanning the gap. This CDR3 spans 15 amino acids. CDR1 is SGHNT, CDR2 YYREEE, per germline (reference sequence). This CDR3 is CASSAGTRMNTEAFF. The CDR3 bases are TGTGCCAGCAGCGCAGGGACACGTATGAACACTGAAGCTTTCTTT.

The chain employs TRBV4-3 and TRBJ2-2; a weak D match, TRBD1 (6 bases). The CDR3 sequence is 15 residues long. CDR1 and CDR2 from the germline V gene are LGHNA and YSLEER. The V gene lost 5 bases and the J gene lost 4 bases, with 14 bases spanning the gap. This CDR3 reads CASSFDRPSTGELFF. CDR3 nucleotide sequence: TGCGCCAGCAGCTTCGACAGGCCGTCCACCGGGGAGCTGTTTTTT.

The J gene is TRBJ2-4, the V gene TRBV4-1, with D possibly being TRBD2 (7 bases). V lost 4 bases, J lost 5 bases, and 15 bases lay in between. The CDR3 covers 15 residues. Germline V gives CDR1 MGHRA, CDR2 YSYEKL. CDR3 in amino acids: CASSRAQGGENIQYF. As DNA, the CDR3 is TGCGCCAGCAGCCGGGCACAGGGAGGGGAAAACATTCAGTACTTC.

The chain employs TRBV15 and TRBJ1-1; D is uncertain. V dropped 3 bases and J dropped 3 bases, with 17 bases sitting between them. Per the germline V gene, CDR1 is LNHNV and CDR2 is YYDKDF (reference sequence). This CDR3 is built from 16 residues. This CDR3 reads CATSRLPIWEDTEAFF. The CDR3 bases are TGTGCCACCAGCAGGCTCCCAATATGGGAGGACACTGAAGCTTTCTTT.

The rearrangement uses TRBV5-6 and TRBJ2-4; 10 bases are shared with TRBD1. The CDR3 has 14 amino acids. The germline gives CDR1 SGHDT, CDR2 YYEEEE. Germline trimming cut 6 bases from V and 8 bases from J; bases unmatched to any gene: 8. CDR3 nucleotide sequence: TGTGCCAGCACCCTGACAGGGGGCCACGACATTCAGTACTTC. Translated: CASTLTGGHDIQYF.

V gene TRBV4-3 combines with J gene TRBJ1-4; TRBD1 matches 8 bases. V lost 4 bases and J lost 7; bases outside the gene matches: 5. CDR3 length equals 14 residues. From germline, CDR1 is LGHNA and CDR2 YSLEER. CDR3 sequence (DNA): TGCGCCAGCAGCCCCAGGGGGCGTATTGAAAAACTGTTTTTT. Protein: CASSPRGRIEKLFF.

The chain couples TRBV6-1 to TRBJ1-1; 8 bases are a match to TRBD1. In germline, CDR1 is MNHNS, CDR2 SASEGT. The CDR3 has 15 amino acids. The J segment lost 0 bases and the V segment lost 6 bases, leaving 6 bases of the junction unmatched. CDR3 nucleotide sequence: TGTGCCAGCAGCGCGAGGACAGGGTTGAACACTGAAGCTTTCTTT. Its protein is CASSARTGLNTEAFF.

This clone is a singleton in its sample. V usage is TRBV6-1 and J usage is TRBJ2-2; the match to TRBD1 covers 7 bases. The CDR3 runs to 15 residues. Germline assignment: CDR1 MNHNS and CDR2 SASEGT. Trimming took 5 bases from V and 4 from J; bases not matched to a gene: 7. The CDR3 DNA reads as TGTGCCAGCAGTTGGACAGGACATCCCACCGGGGAGCTGTTTTTT. This translates into CASSWTGHPTGELFF.

This rearrangement joins TRBV7-2 to TRBJ2-7, with D perhaps matching TRBD2 (6 bases). This CDR3 spans 14 amino acids. The germline V gene encodes CDR1 SGHTA and CDR2 FQGNSA. V lost 2 bases, J lost 5 bases, and 13 bases lay in between. CDR3 DNA sequence: TGTGCCAGCAGCTTACAAGCGGGTCGGGACGAGCAGTACTTC. As protein: CASSLQAGRDEQYF. Using reference TRBV7-2 and TRBJ2-7 for the parts outside the CDR3, the full variable domain is GAGVSQSPSNKVTEKGKDVELRCDPISGHTALYWYRQSLGQGLEFLIYFQGNSAPDKSGLPSDRFSAERTGGSVSTLTIQRTQQEDSAVYLCASSLQAGRDEQYFGPGTRLTVT.